The entry below gives a single TCR beta chain sequence along with its context. V was pared by 4 bases and J by 0 bases, with 5 bases between. Germline loops: CDR1 MNHEY, CDR2 SMNVEV (reference sequence). The CDR3 is 13 amino acids. In the study's own analysis: Amplified reference gene primers provided the basis for estimating nucleated cell counts. This table comes from immunoSEQ multiplex PCR, and its TCRdb copy is limited to in-frame clones, with some not included. V, J and clone size are those of that table, while D and trimming were read from the DNA. The data show 200,000 to 250,000 clones, approximately 81% seen once. These data belong to a study of blood T cell repertoires in COVID-19. Looking at the study overall: Sources were T cells, B-cell-depleted T cells, or PBMCs; the material itself was cDNA or gDNA.

The V gene is TRBV27, the J gene TRBJ2-3; no definite D call. Material: peripheral blood. This clonotype was obtained from a woman over 75 with active or convalescent COVID-19. CDR3 region: CASSSFSTDTQYF. CDR3 nucleotides: TGTGCCAGCAGTTCCTTTAGCACAGATACGCAGTATTTT.